This is a list of T cell receptor beta chains from one sample in a study of T cell responses to AZD1222 COVID-19 vaccine. Clones were sequenced by immunoSEQ multiplex PCR, and TCRdb holds only the in-frame ones, with some missing. The sample carries 100,000 to 150,000 clones, 90% recorded once. The source material was peripheral blood, sampled on day 0 of MenACWY control vaccination. These receptors originate from an adult in good health. Each CDR3 is given with its conserved first and last residue. Fields, in order: J gene, V gene, D gene, clone size, CDR3 DNA, CDR3 protein. The D gene is left open where the match is weak. Rows may omit the clone size; those that give it use once, few, many or a size class.

j_gene: TRBJ2-3; v_gene: TRBV11-2; d_gene: TRBD2; abundance: once; CDR3nt: TGTGCCAGCAGCTTAGGAGTAGCGGGGGGGCCAGTTGATACGCAGTATTTT; CDR3aa: CASSLGVAGGPVDTQYF
j_gene: TRBJ1-6; v_gene: TRBV5-5; d_gene: .; abundance: .; CDR3nt: TGTGCCAGCAGCTTGGACACCTGGAGCTCCTATAATTCACCCCTCCACTTT; CDR3aa: CASSLDTWSSYNSPLHF
j_gene: TRBJ1-1; v_gene: TRBV3-1/TRBV3-2; d_gene: .; abundance: .; CDR3nt: TGTGCCAGCAGCCAAGATCGAACAGGTTGGAATTTCTTT; CDR3aa: CASSQDRTGWNFF
j_gene: TRBJ1-1; v_gene: TRBV30; d_gene: .; abundance: .; CDR3nt: TGTGCCTGGAGCGAGACAGGTACTGAAGCTTTCTTT; CDR3aa: CAWSETGTEAFF
j_gene: TRBJ1-1; v_gene: TRBV18; d_gene: TRBD1; abundance: once; CDR3nt: TGTGCCAGCTCACGACGGGACAGGGAAGTAGGAAGTAGGACTGAAGCTTTCTTT; CDR3aa: CASSRRDREVGSRTEAFF
j_gene: TRBJ2-3; v_gene: TRBV28; d_gene: TRBD1; abundance: .; CDR3nt: TGTGCCAGCAGTTTATTAAGGGACAGGGGAAGGTTAACAGATACGCAGTATTTT; CDR3aa: CASSLLRDRGRLTDTQYF
j_gene: TRBJ1-2; v_gene: TRBV27; d_gene: .; abundance: .; CDR3nt: TGTGCCAGCAGTTTATATCCAGGGAACTATGGCTACACCTTC; CDR3aa: CASSLYPGNYGYTF
j_gene: TRBJ2-7; v_gene: TRBV6-5; d_gene: .; abundance: .; CDR3nt: TGTGCCAGCAGCCAACAGGGTCTTAGGGACGAGCAGTACTTC; CDR3aa: CASSQQGLRDEQYF
j_gene: TRBJ1-2; v_gene: TRBV10-3; d_gene: .; abundance: .; CDR3nt: TGTGCCATCAGTGCCTCCGGATCTAACTATGGCTACACCTTC; CDR3aa: CAISASGSNYGYTF
j_gene: TRBJ2-3; v_gene: TRBV3-1/TRBV3-2; d_gene: TRBD1; abundance: .; CDR3nt: TGTGCCAGCAGCCAGCTGGACAGGGGACCAGATACGCAGTATTTT; CDR3aa: CASSQLDRGPDTQYF
j_gene: TRBJ2-2; v_gene: TRBV7-8; d_gene: TRBD1; abundance: few; CDR3nt: TGTGCCAGCAGCTTAACAGGGGGTGGGACCGGGGAGCTGTTTTTT; CDR3aa: CASSLTGGGTGELFF
j_gene: TRBJ2-3; v_gene: TRBV5-4; d_gene: TRBD2; abundance: once; CDR3nt: TGTGCCAGCAGCTTATTAGCGGGAGAGTCAGATACGCAGTATTTT; CDR3aa: CASSLLAGESDTQYF
j_gene: TRBJ2-1; v_gene: TRBV7-9; d_gene: TRBD2; abundance: .; CDR3nt: TGTGCCTTGACTAGCGGGAGTAATGAGCAGTTCTTC; CDR3aa: CALTSGSNEQFF
j_gene: TRBJ2-2; v_gene: TRBV7-9; d_gene: TRBD1; abundance: .; CDR3nt: TGTGCCAGCAGCTTAGCAGGGGGCAACACCGGGGAGCTGTTTTTT; CDR3aa: CASSLAGGNTGELFF
j_gene: TRBJ2-7; v_gene: TRBV7-9; d_gene: .; abundance: .; CDR3nt: TGTGCCAGCAGCTCCCCGGGCTCCTACGAGCAGTACTTC; CDR3aa: CASSSPGSYEQYF
j_gene: TRBJ1-1; v_gene: TRBV19; d_gene: .; abundance: .; CDR3nt: TGTGCCAGTAAAGTCCAGGGTGGGGGCACTGAAGCTTTCTTT; CDR3aa: CASKVQGGGTEAFF
j_gene: TRBJ2-2; v_gene: TRBV14; d_gene: TRBD1; abundance: .; CDR3nt: TGTGCCAGCAGCCTGGGACAGCCCGGGGAGCTGTTTTTT; CDR3aa: CASSLGQPGELFF
j_gene: TRBJ1-2; v_gene: TRBV6-7; d_gene: TRBD1; abundance: .; CDR3nt: TGTGCCAGCAGTCACCCCGACAGGGAGGAAGGCTACACCTTC; CDR3aa: CASSHPDREEGYTF